A single TCR beta chain is shown here with its context. The junction departs from germline at one end; a sequencing error may be responsible. These data originate in a study of prognosis after radiotherapy for stage I lung cancer. It was by two-round multiplex PCR that TCR beta CDR3 was amplified from genomic DNA. Gene-specific primers for each TRBV and TRBJ gene drove first-round PCR. TCRdb fed the multiplex PCR reads into MiXCR, producing one record per CDR3 protein. This table holds 25,000 to 35,000 distinct CDR3 sequences, 40% to 60% found once. The CDR3 consists of 14 residues. Germline-derived CDR1 and CDR2 are MNHEY and SVGEGT.

This material consisted of PBMCs, taken before or after stereotactic body radiation therapy (not recorded which). This sequence originates from a donor aged 50 or older with non-small cell lung cancer. The V gene is TRBV6-2 or TRBV6-3, the J gene TRBJ1-5; no definite D call. CDR3 nucleotides: TGTGCCAGCATCCGCGGGCCCCCGGATCATCCCCAGCATTTT. It specifies CASIRGPPDHPQHF.